These 25 T cell receptor beta chains were sequenced from one sample in a study of cytomegalovirus exposure and HLA in healthy donors. A multiplex PCR was run with 60 Vbeta primers and 13 Jbeta primers. Using immunoSEQ multiplex PCR, the repertoire was profiled, and TCRdb retains in-frame clones only, with some absent. The table lists roughly 150,000 clones, 68% of them singletons. Sequences were obtained from PBMCs. The receptors shown here come from a man aged 25 to 45 in good health and CMV-seropositive.

This clone was counted between two and nine times. The chain is built from TRBV5-4 and TRBJ2-3; D is undetermined. V lost 0 bases, J lost 6 bases, and 8 bases lay in between. The CDR3 is made up of 13 amino acids. Germline CDR1 is SGHNT and CDR2 is YYREEE (reference sequence). The CDR3 sequence: CASSLALVDTQYF. In DNA form, the CDR3 reads TGTGCCAGCAGCTTGGCTTTAGTCGATACGCAGTATTTT.

This clone turned up a few times. Other DNA sequences in the same sample also yield this CDR3. J is TRBJ1-1 and V is TRBV5-6; 9 bases are shared with TRBD1. Germline CDR1 and CDR2: SGHDT and YYEEEE. This CDR3 comprises 15 residues. J was trimmed by 3 bases and V by 4 bases; bases with no gene match: 7. The CDR3 sequence is CASSLTGTGHTEAFF. CDR3 bases: TGTGCCAGCAGCCTAACCGGGACAGGGCACACTGAAGCTTTCTTT.

The chain uses TRBV6-6 and TRBJ2-7; 7 bases agree with TRBD1. The CDR3 loop spans 15 amino acids. After removal of 6 bases from V and 2 bases from J, the junction contained 10 bases not matched to a gene. Germline CDR1 reads MNHNY; CDR2 reads SVGAGI (reference sequence). The CDR3 spells CASSFGTATTYEQYF. The CDR3 region has the DNA TGTGCCAGCAGCTTTGGGACAGCGACCACCTACGAGCAGTACTTC.

The chain recombines TRBV28 with TRBJ2-3, with 8 bases identical to TRBD1. The V gene's germline CDR1 is MDHEN and CDR2 SYDVKM. The CDR3 is 17 amino acids. Unmatched junction bases numbered 11, after V lost 6 bases and J lost 0 bases. Here the CDR3 reads CASSRKYGQGSTDTQYF. In DNA form, the CDR3 reads TGTGCCAGCAGCCGAAAGTATGGACAGGGAAGCACAGATACGCAGTATTTT.

This clone has just a few counts. The chain carries TRBV29-1 and TRBJ2-7; TRBD2 aligns across 9 bases. The CDR3 consists of 13 residues. The junction had 7 bases not matched to a gene; V was cut back by 5 bases and J by 5 bases. Germline V gene data show CDR1 as SQVTM and CDR2 as ANQGSEA. For the CDR3, the DNA is TGCAGCGTTCATAGCGGGAGTATCGACGAGCAGTACTTC. Translated, it gives CSVHSGSIDEQYF.

In this sample, this clone turned up a few times. The chain has TRBV7-9 and TRBJ1-1; unclear D gene. The CDR3 has 13 amino acids. Germline values: CDR1 SEHNR, CDR2 FQNEAQ (reference sequence). V was pared by 5 bases and J by 11 bases, with 18 bases between. CDR3 protein: CASSREPYPVAFF. DNA of the CDR3: TGTGCCAGCAGCAGAGAACCGTATCCCGTGGCTTTCTTT.

The V and J genes are TRBV29-1 and TRBJ1-2; 7 nucleotides line up with TRBD1. CDR1 and CDR2 (germline): SQVTM, ANQGSEA. With 1 base clipped from V and 6 bases from J, the junction kept 8 bases outside the gene matches. This CDR3 has 14 residues. CDR3 sequence: CSVEGSGTVNGYTF. The CDR3, as DNA: TGCAGCGTTGAAGGCTCCGGGACAGTGAATGGCTACACCTTC. Full variable domain (outside the CDR3, taken from reference TRBV29-1 and TRBJ1-2): SAVISQKPSRDICQRGTSLTIQCQVDSQVTMMFWYRQQPGQSLTLIATANQGSEATYESGFVIDKFPISRPNLTFSTLTVSNMSPEDSSIYLCSVEGSGTVNGYTFGSGTRLTVV.

This clone was counted only a few times. The chain joins TRBV10-1 to TRBJ2-7; 10 positions agree with TRBD2. Losses at the gene ends were 3 bases for V and 7 bases for J; bases not matched to a gene: 6. CDR1 WNHNN and CDR2 SYGVQD come from the germline V gene (reference sequence). This CDR3 has 14 amino acids. CDR3 coding DNA: TGCGCCAGCAGTGACCTAGCGGGAGCGGGTGAGCAGTACTTC. This translates into CASSDLAGAGEQYF.

The V gene is TRBV6-1, the J gene TRBJ1-1; D not certain. V was cut by 4 bases and J by 1 base, with 16 bases left in between. CDR1 is MNHNS, CDR2 SASEGT, per germline. The CDR3 length is 16 residues. The CDR3 protein is CASSVSVAKKNTEAFF. CDR3 bases: TGTGCCAGCAGTGTGAGCGTAGCAAAGAAGAACACTGAAGCTTTCTTT.

The chain joins TRBV18 to TRBJ2-7; possibly TRBD1 for D (6 bases). The CDR3 contains 14 residues. CDR1 and CDR2 from the germline V gene are KGHSH and LQKENI. V lost 3 bases, J lost 1 base, and 10 bases lay in between. The CDR3 DNA is TGTGCCAGCTCACCCAGACAGGAGTCCTACGAGCAGTACTTC. This translates into CASSPRQESYEQYF.

This chain joins TRBV19 and TRBJ1-4, with 10 bases identical to TRBD1. The CDR3 length is 13 residues. The ends lost 4 bases at V and 13 bases at J; junction bases unmatched: 6. The germline gives CDR1 LNHDA, CDR2 SQIVND (reference sequence). CDR3 coding DNA: TGTGCCAGTAGTAGGACAGGGGGTGGTGTACTGTTTTTT. This gives the protein CASSRTGGGVLFF.

This chain joins TRBV6-1 and TRBJ1-2, with 9 bases that match TRBD1. CDR3 size: 15 residues. CDR1 is MNHNS and CDR2 is SASEGT in the germline V gene. V dropped 7 bases and J dropped 0; count of bases not matched to a gene: 6. The CDR3 loop is CASIYRTGANYGYTF. CDR3 nucleotides: TGTGCCAGCATCTACCGGACAGGGGCTAACTATGGCTACACCTTC.

The J gene is TRBJ2-7, the V gene TRBV11-3; TRBD1 aligns across 7 bases. After removal of 1 base from V and 0 bases from J, the junction contained 3 bases not matched to a gene. This CDR3 region has 15 residues. Germline V gives CDR1 SGHNT, CDR2 YENEEA. The CDR3 region has the DNA TGTGCCAGCAGCTTAGTCGCAGGGGGCTCCTACGAGCAGTACTTC. Its translation: CASSLVAGGSYEQYF.

The chain joins TRBV27 to TRBJ2-1; 10 positions match TRBD2. This CDR3 is built from 13 residues. Germline-derived CDR1 and CDR2 are MNHEY and SMNVEV (reference sequence). V dropped 8 bases and J dropped 7; count of bases not matched to a gene: 5. The CDR3 DNA follows: TGTGCCAGCTTAGCGGGAGGTGGTAATGAGCAGTTCTTC. Protein product: CASLAGGGNEQFF.

The chain joins TRBV27 to TRBJ1-1; D is unresolved. V shed 3 bases and J shed 1 base, with 9 bases lying between them. Germline CDR1 reads MNHEY; CDR2 reads SMNVEV (reference sequence). This CDR3 has 14 residues. In nucleotides, the CDR3 is TGTGCCAGCAGTTTGGGCCGGGGGAACACTGAAGCTTTCTTT. Its protein is CASSLGRGNTEAFF.

The chain links TRBV6-4 to TRBJ2-3; 8 bases map to TRBD1. Trimming at V came to 3 bases and at J to 1 base, leaving 3 bases not matched to a gene. The CDR3 length is 15 residues. CDR1 is MRHNA, CDR2 SNTAGT, per germline. The CDR3 is CASSESTGGTDTQYF. The CDR3 nucleotides read TGTGCCAGCAGTGAATCGACAGGGGGCACAGATACGCAGTATTTT.

This clone is a singleton in its sample. The CDR3 spells CASSLGWREETQYF. CDR3 nucleotides: TGTGCCAGCAGCTTAGGGTGGAGGGAAGAGACCCAGTACTTC. The chain employs TRBV7-7 and TRBJ2-5, with D maybe TRBD2 (6 bases). The V gene's germline CDR1 is SSHAT and CDR2 FNYEAQ (reference sequence). V dropped 1 base and J dropped 3 bases, with 9 bases sitting between them. This CDR3 has 14 amino acids.

The chain recombines TRBV10-1 with TRBJ2-1; D uncertain. CDR1 and CDR2 from the germline V gene are WNHNN and SYGVQD (reference sequence). The CDR3 sequence is 11 residues long. Trimming left V 3 bases short and J 6 bases short, with 3 bases between. CDR3 region: CASSDFNEQFF. The CDR3 region has the DNA TGCGCCAGCAGTGACTTCAATGAGCAGTTCTTC.

V gene TRBV2 combines with J gene TRBJ2-1; 8 bases match TRBD2. Trimming cost V 6 bases and J 0 bases; bases outside gene matches: 7. Per germline, CDR1 SNHLY and CDR2 FYNNEI. The CDR3 has 16 residues. CDR3 bases: TGTGCCAGCAGGCCCACTAGCGGTAACTCCTACAATGAGCAGTTCTTC. Encoded protein: CASRPTSGNSYNEQFF.

This chain joins TRBV5-4 and TRBJ2-7; TRBD2 matches at 7 bases. Germline lookup yields CDR1 SGHNT and CDR2 YYREEE (reference sequence). The J segment lost 3 bases and the V segment lost 5 bases, leaving 8 bases of the junction unmatched. The CDR3 runs 14 residues. The CDR3 region has the DNA TGTGCCAGCAGAGACTCTAGCGGAAGCTACGAGCAGTACTTC. Amino acids: CASRDSSGSYEQYF.

The rearrangement joins TRBV28 to TRBJ1-2; D not certain. This CDR3 has 13 amino acids. V was trimmed by 4 bases and J by 5 bases, leaving 11 bases between them. Germline CDR1 and CDR2: MDHEN and SYDVKM. The CDR3, as DNA: TGTGCCAGCAGTTCCCCAGCGCTTTATGGCTACACCTTC. Encoded protein: CASSSPALYGYTF.

The rearrangement uses TRBV5-4 and TRBJ2-3; unclear D gene. The germline V and J ends were trimmed by 0 bases and 6 bases, with 17 bases remaining between them. The CDR3 contains 16 residues. Germline assignment: CDR1 SGHNT and CDR2 YYREEE (reference sequence). CDR3 in amino acids: CASSLGGADAVDTQYF. CDR3 bases: TGTGCCAGCAGCTTGGGAGGTGCGGATGCCGTCGATACGCAGTATTTT. The entire variable domain, with the rest obtained from reference TRBV5-4 and TRBJ2-3, is as follows: ETGVTQSPTHLIKTRGQQVTLRCSSQSGHNTVSWYQQALGQGPQFIFQYYREEENGRGNFPPRFSGLQFPNYSSELNVNALELDDSALYLCASSLGGADAVDTQYFGPGTRLTVL.

This rearrangement joins TRBV2 to TRBJ2-7, with 8 bases identical to TRBD1. The CDR3 is made up of 14 amino acids. V was pared by 4 bases and J by 6 bases, with 8 bases of the junction left unmatched. Germline values: CDR1 SNHLY, CDR2 FYNNEI. CDR3 in DNA: TGTGCCAGCAGTGGGGGCGCAGGGGGCCTCGAGCAGTACTTC. It codes for CASSGGAGGLEQYF. The variable domain in full, completed from reference TRBV2 and TRBJ2-7, reads EPEVTQTPSHQVTQMGQEVILRCVPISNHLYFYWYRQILGQKVEFLVSFYNNEISEKSEIFDDQFSVERPDGSNFTLKIRSTKLEDSAMYFCASSGGAGGLEQYFGPGTRLTVT.

The chain joins TRBV18 to TRBJ2-2; 8 nucleotides align to TRBD1. Germline trimming cut 0 bases from V and 4 bases from J; bases unmatched to any gene: 1. This CDR3 has 15 amino acids. The germline V gene encodes CDR1 KGHSH and CDR2 LQKENI. In DNA, the CDR3 is TGTGCCAGCTCACCACCGGGACAGGCCACCGGGGAGCTGTTTTTT. It yields the protein CASSPPGQATGELFF.

The chain's CDR3 is CAWSVLSGLVSNEQFF. The CDR3 bases are TGTGCCTGGAGTGTACTTTCTGGACTAGTTTCTAATGAGCAGTTCTTC. This rearrangement joins TRBV30 to TRBJ2-1; 7 nucleotides align to TRBD2. J was trimmed by 7 bases and V by 0 bases; bases with no gene match: 12. The CDR3 is 16 residues long. Germline V CDR1 and CDR2: GTSNPN, SVGIG (reference sequence).